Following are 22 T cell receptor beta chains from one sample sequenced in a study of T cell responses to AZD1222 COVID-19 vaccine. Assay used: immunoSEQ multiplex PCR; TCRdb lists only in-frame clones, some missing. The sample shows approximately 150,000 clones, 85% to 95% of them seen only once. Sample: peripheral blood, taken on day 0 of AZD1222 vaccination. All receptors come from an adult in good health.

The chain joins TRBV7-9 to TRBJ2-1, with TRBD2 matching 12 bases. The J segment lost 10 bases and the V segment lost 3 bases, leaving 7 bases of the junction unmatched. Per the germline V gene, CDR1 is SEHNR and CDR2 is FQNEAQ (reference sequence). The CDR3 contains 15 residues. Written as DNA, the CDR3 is TGTGCCAGCAGCTTTCTAGCGGGAGGGCCACGAGAGCAGTTCTTC. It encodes CASSFLAGGPREQFF.

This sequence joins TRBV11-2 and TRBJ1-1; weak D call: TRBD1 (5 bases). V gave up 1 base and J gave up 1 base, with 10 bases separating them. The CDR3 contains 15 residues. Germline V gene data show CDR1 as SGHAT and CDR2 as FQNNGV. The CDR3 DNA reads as TGTGCCAGCAGCTTAGTGGGGGTTGGGAACACTGAAGCTTTCTTT. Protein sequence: CASSLVGVGNTEAFF. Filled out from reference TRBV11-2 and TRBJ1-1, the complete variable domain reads EAGVAQSPRYKIIEKRQSVAFWCNPISGHATLYWYQQILGQGPKLLIQFQNNGVVDDSQLPKDRFSAERLKGVDSTLKIQPAKLEDSAVYLCASSLVGVGNTEAFFGQGTRLTVV.

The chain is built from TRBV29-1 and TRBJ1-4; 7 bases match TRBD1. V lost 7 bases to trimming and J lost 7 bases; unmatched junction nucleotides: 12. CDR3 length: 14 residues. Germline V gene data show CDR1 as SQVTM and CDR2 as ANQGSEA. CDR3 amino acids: CSARTGAKGEKLFF. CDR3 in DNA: TGCAGCGCCCGAACAGGGGCAAAAGGTGAAAAACTGTTTTTT.

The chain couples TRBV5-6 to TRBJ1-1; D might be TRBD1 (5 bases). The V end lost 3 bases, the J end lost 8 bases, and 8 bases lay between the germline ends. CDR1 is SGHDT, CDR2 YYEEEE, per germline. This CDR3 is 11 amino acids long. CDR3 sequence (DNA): TGTGCCAGCAGCTCCCCAGGGGAAGCTTTCTTT. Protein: CASSSPGEAFF.

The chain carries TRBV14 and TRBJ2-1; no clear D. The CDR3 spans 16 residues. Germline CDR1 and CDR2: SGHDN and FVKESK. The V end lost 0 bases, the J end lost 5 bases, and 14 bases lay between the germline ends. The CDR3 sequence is CASSQDQLLGNNEQFF. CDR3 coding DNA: TGTGCCAGCAGCCAAGATCAGTTGTTGGGAAACAATGAGCAGTTCTTC.

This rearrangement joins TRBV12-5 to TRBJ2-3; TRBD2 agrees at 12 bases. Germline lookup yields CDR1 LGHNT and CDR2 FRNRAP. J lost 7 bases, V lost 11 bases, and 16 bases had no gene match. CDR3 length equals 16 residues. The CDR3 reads CAGGYELAGGSYTQYF. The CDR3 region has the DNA TGTGCTGGGGGTTACGAACTAGCGGGAGGCTCGTATACGCAGTATTTT.

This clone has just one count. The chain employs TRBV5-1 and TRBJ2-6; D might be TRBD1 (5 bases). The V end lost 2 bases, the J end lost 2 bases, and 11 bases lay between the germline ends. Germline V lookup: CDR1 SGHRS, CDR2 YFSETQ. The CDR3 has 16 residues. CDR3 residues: CASSFSRGAGANVLTF. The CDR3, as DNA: TGCGCCAGCAGCTTCTCTAGGGGCGCTGGGGCCAACGTCCTGACTTTC.

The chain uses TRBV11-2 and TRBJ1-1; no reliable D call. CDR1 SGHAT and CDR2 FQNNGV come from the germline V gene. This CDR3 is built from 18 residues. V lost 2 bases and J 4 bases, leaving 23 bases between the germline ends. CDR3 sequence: CASSLPGETGQLFTEAFF. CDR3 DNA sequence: TGTGCCAGCAGCTTACCCGGGGAAACCGGGCAGCTTTTCACTGAAGCTTTCTTT.

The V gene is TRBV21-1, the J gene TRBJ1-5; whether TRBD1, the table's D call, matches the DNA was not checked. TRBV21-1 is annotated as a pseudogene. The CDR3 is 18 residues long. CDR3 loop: CASSKTGLALCSNQPQHF. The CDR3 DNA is TGTGCCAGCAGCAAAACAGGGTTGGCACTGTGTAGCAATCAGCCCCAGCATTTT.

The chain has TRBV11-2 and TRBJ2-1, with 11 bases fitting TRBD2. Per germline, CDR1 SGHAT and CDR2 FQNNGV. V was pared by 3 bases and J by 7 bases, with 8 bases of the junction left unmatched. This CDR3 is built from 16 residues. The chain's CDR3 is CASSFLPSGRLNEQFF. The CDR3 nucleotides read TGTGCCAGCAGCTTCCTGCCTAGCGGGAGGCTGAATGAGCAGTTCTTC.

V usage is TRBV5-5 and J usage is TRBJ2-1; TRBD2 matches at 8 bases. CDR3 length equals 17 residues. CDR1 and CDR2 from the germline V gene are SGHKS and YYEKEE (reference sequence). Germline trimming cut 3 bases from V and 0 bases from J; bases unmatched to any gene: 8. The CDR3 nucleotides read TGTGCCAGCAGCTCCCCGGGTAGCGGGATCTCCTACAATGAGCAGTTCTTC. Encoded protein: CASSSPGSGISYNEQFF.

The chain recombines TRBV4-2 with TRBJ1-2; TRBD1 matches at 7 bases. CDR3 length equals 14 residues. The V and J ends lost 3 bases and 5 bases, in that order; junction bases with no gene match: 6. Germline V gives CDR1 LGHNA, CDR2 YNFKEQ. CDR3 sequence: CASSQSGQTYGYTF. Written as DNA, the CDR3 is TGTGCCAGCAGCCAGTCGGGACAGACATATGGCTACACCTTC.

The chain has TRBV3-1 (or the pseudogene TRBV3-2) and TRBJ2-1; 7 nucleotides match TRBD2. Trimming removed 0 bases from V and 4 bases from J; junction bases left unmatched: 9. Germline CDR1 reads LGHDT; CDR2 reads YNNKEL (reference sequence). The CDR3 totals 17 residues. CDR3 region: CASSQDIWAGEYNEQFF. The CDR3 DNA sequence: TGTGCCAGCAGCCAAGATATTTGGGCGGGAGAATACAATGAGCAGTTCTTC.

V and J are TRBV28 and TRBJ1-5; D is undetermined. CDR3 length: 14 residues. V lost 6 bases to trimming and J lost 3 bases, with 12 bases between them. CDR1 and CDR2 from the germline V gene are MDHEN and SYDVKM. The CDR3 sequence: CASSSGPPNQPQHF. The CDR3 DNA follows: TGTGCCAGCAGCTCCGGCCCCCCCAATCAGCCCCAGCATTTT.

The CDR3 loop is CASSLVLTGMNNEQFF. The CDR3, as DNA: TGCGCCAGCAGCTTGGTTTTAACAGGGATGAACAATGAGCAGTTCTTC. This sequence joins TRBV5-1 and TRBJ2-1, with a tentative D call TRBD1 (6 bases). Germline CDR1 and CDR2: SGHRS and YFSETQ. CDR3 length: 16 amino acids. Between the trimmed V and J ends, which lost 0 bases and 5 bases, there was a span of 15 bases.

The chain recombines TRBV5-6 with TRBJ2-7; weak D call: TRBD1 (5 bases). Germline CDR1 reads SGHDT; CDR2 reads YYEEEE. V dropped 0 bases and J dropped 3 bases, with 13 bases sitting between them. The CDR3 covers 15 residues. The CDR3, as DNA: TGTGCCAGCAGCTTGGCGGGTGGGGCAGTCTACGAGCAGTACTTC. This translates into CASSLAGGAVYEQYF.

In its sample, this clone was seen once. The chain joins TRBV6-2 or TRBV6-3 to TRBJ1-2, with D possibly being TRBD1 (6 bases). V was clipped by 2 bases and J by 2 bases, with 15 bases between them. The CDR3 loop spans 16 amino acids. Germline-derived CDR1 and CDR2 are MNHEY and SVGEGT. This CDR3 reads CASSYVVGTSNYGYTF. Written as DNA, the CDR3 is TGTGCCAGCAGTTACGTGGTGGGGACATCAAACTATGGCTACACCTTC.

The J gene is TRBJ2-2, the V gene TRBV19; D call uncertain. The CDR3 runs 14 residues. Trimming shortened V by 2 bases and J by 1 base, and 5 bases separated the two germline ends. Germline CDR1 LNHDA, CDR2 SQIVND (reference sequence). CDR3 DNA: TGTGCCAGTAGTATAACAGTGAACACCGGGGAGCTGTTTTTT. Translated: CASSITVNTGELFF.

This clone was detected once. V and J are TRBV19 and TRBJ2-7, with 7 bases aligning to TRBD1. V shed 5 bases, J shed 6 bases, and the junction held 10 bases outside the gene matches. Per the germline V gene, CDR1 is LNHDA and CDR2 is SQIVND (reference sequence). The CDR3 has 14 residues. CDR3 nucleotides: TGTGCCAGTAGTGGTTCGACAGGGTCGATCGAGCAGTACTTC. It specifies CASSGSTGSIEQYF. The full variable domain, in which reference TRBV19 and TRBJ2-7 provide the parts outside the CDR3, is DGGITQSPKYLFRKEGQNVTLSCEQNLNHDAMYWYRQDPGQGLRLIYYSQIVNDFQKGDIAEGYSVSREKKESFPLTVTSAQKNPTAFYLCASSGSTGSIEQYFGPGTRLTVT.

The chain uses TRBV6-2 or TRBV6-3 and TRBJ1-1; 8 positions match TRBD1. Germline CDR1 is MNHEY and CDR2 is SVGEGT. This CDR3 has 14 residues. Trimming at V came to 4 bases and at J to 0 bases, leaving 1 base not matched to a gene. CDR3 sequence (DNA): TGTGCCAGCAGTTCGGGACAGGTGAACACTGAAGCTTTCTTT. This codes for CASSSGQVNTEAFF.

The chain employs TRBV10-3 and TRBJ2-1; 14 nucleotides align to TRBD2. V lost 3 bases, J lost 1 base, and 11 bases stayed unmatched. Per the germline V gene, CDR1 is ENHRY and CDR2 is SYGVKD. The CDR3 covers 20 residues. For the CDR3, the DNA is TGTGCCATCAGTGAAAACCCCGGGACTAGCGGGAGTAAGTCCTACAATGAGCAGTTCTTC. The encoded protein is CAISENPGTSGSKSYNEQFF.

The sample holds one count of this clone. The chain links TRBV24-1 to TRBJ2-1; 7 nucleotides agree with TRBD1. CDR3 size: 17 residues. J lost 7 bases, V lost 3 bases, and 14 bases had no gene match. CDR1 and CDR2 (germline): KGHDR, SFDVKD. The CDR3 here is CATSDGLGTGARNEQFF. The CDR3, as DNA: TGTGCCACCAGTGATGGTTTAGGCACAGGGGCTCGAAATGAGCAGTTCTTC.